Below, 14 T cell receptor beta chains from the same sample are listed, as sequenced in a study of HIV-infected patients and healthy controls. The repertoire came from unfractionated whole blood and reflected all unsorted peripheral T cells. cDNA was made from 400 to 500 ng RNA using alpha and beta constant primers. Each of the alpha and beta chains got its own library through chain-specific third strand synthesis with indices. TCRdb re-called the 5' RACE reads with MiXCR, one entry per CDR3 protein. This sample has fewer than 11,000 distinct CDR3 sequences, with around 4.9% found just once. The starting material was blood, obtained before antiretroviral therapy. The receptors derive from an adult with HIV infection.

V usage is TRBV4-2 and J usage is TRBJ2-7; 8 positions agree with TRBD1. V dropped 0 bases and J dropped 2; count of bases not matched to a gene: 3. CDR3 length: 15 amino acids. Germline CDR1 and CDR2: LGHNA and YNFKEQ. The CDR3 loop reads CASSQELQGAYEQYF. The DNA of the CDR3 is TGTGCCAGCAGCCAAGAATTACAGGGGGCCTACGAGCAGTACTTC.

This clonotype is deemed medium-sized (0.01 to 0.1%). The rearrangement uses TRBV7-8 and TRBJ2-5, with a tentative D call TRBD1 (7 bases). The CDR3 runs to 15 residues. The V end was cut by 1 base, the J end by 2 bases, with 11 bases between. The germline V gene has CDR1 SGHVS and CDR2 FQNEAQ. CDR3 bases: TGTGCCAGCAGCTTAGAACCAGGGGGGCAAGAGACCCAGTACTTC. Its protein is CASSLEPGGQETQYF. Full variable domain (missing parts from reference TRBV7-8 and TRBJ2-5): GAGVSQSPRYKVAKRGQDVALRCDPISGHVSLFWYQQALGQGPEFLTYFQNEAQLDKSGLPSDRFFAERPEGSVSTLKIQRTQQEDSAVYLCASSLEPGGQETQYFGPGTRLLVL.

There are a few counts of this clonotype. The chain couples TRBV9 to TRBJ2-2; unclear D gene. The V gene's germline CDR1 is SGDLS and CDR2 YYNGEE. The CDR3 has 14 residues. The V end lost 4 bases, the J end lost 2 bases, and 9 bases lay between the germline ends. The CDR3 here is CASSPPTNTGELFF. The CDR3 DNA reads TGTGCCAGCAGCCCCCCTACCAACACCGGGGAGCTGTTTTTT. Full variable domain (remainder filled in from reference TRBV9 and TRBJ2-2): DSGVTQTPKHLITATGQRVTLRCSPRSGDLSVYWYQQSLDQGLQFLIQYYNGEERAKGNILERFSAQQFPDLHSELNLSSLELGDSALYFCASSPPTNTGELFFGEGSRLTVL.

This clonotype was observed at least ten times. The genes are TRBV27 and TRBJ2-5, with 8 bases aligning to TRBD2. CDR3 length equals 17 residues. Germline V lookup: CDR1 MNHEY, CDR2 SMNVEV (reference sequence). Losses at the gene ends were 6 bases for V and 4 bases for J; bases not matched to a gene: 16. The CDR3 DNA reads TGTGCCAGCAGCCCGGAGCGGGGGCCCCTCCGTGGAGAGACCCAGTACTTC. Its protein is CASSPERGPLRGETQYF.

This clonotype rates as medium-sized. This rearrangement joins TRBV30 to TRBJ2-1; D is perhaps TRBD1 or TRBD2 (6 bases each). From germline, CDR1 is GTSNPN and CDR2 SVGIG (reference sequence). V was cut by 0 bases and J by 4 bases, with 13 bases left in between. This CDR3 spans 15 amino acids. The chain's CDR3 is CAWSVLGGGYNEQFF. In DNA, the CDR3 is TGTGCCTGGAGTGTGCTCGGGGGCGGGTACAATGAGCAGTTCTTC.

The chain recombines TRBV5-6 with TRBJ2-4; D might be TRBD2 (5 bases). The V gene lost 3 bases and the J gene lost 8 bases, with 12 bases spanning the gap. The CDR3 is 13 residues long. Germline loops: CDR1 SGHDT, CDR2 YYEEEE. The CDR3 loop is CASSWGAGDIQYF. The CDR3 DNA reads TGTGCCAGCAGCTGGGGAGCCGGGGACATTCAGTACTTC.

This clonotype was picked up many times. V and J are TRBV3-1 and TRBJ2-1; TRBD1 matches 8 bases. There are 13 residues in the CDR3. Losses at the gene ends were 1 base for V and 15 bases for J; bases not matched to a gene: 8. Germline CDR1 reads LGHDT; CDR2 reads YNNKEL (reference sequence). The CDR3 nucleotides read TGTGCCAGCAGCCAAGGGACAGGGCGAGGGCGGTTCTTC. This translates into CASSQGTGRGRFF.

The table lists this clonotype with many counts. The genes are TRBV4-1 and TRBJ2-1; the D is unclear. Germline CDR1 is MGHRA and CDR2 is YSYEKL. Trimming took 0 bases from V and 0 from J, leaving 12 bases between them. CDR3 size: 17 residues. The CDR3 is CASSQEIRPSSYNEQFF. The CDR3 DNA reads TGCGCCAGCAGCCAAGAAATTCGGCCCAGCTCCTACAATGAGCAGTTCTTC.

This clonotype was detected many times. The CDR3 region is CASTWSPYEQYF. The DNA of the CDR3 is TGTGCCAGCACCTGGTCCCCCTACGAGCAGTACTTC. The chain uses TRBV6-2 or TRBV6-3 and TRBJ2-7, with D unresolved. V was clipped by 7 bases and J by 2 bases, with 9 bases between them. Per the germline V gene, CDR1 is MNHEY and CDR2 is SVGEGT. This CDR3 region has 12 residues.

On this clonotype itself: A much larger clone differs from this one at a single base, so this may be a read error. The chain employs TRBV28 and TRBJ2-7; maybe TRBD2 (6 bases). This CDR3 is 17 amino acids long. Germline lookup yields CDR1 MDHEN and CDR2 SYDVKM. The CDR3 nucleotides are TGTGCCGGCAGCTCCACAACGATAGGCCGGGGGTTCTACGAGCAGTACTTC. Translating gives CAGSSTTIGRGFYEQYF.

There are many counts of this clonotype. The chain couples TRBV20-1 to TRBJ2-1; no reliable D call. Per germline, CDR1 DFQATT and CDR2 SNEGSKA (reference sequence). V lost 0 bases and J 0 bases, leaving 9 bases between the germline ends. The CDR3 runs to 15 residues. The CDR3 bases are TGCAGTGCTAGAGATCTGGAGAGCTCCTACAATGAGCAGTTCTTC. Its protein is CSARDLESSYNEQFF.

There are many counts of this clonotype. CDR3 region: CASSTDGLAGAIHEQYF. DNA of the CDR3: TGTGCCAGTAGTACCGATGGACTAGCGGGAGCAATCCACGAGCAGTACTTC. The chain uses TRBV19 and TRBJ2-7; TRBD2 matches at 13 bases. V lost 4 bases, J lost 5 bases, and 11 bases stayed unmatched. Germline V gene sequence: CDR1 LNHDA, CDR2 SQIVND (reference sequence). The CDR3 is 17 amino acids.

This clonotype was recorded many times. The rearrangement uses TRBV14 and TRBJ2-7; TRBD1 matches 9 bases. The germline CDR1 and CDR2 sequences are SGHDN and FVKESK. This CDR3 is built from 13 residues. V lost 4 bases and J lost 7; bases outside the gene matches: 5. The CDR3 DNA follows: TGTGCCAGCAGCCCACAGGGGGCTAGGGAGCAGTACTTC. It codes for CASSPQGAREQYF.

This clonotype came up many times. For the CDR3, the DNA is TGCAGTGCTAGTAGTGACAGGGGTAACTATGGCTACACCTTC. Amino acid sequence: CSASSDRGNYGYTF. This chain connects TRBV20-1 to TRBJ1-2; TRBD1 aligns across 8 bases. With 3 bases clipped from V and 1 base from J, the junction kept 4 bases outside the gene matches. In germline, CDR1 is DFQATT, CDR2 SNEGSKA (reference sequence). The CDR3 has 14 amino acids.